One sample yielded the 8 T cell receptor beta chains listed below, sequenced in a study of blood T cell repertoires in COVID-19 (TCRdb year 2020). The method behind the library was the immunoSEQ multiplex PCR assay. The table was pulled from immuneACCESS by TCRdb, which kept in-frame rearrangements only. Such tables lose some clones; where checked, under half of the loss comes from unresolved V genes, and the rest has no known cause. The sample data list 150,000 or so clones, and 91% of these were observed just once. Clones ranked in the top ten supply around 0.55% of the sample. The specimen was peripheral blood. The receptors originated from a man between 50 and 59 years old with acute or convalescent COVID-19.

The rearrangement joins TRBV11-2 to TRBJ1-5, with D possibly being TRBD1 (6 bases). CDR3 size: 13 residues. CDR1 and CDR2 from the germline V gene are SGHAT and FQNNGV. Trimming left V 5 bases short and J 3 bases short, with 8 bases between. The CDR3 DNA reads as TGTGCCAGCAGCAGGGACATCAATCAGCCCCAGCATTTT. Its translation is CASSRDINQPQHF. The whole variable domain, filled in from reference TRBV11-2 and TRBJ1-5, reads EAGVAQSPRYKIIEKRQSVAFWCNPISGHATLYWYQQILGQGPKLLIQFQNNGVVDDSQLPKDRFSAERLKGVDSTLKIQPAKLEDSAVYLCASSRDINQPQHFGDGTRLSIL.

The chain uses TRBV11-1 and TRBJ1-4; D not resolved. The CDR3 contains 16 residues. V lost 4 bases and J 7 bases, leaving 19 bases between the germline ends. Germline CDR1 is SGHAT and CDR2 is FQDESV (reference sequence). CDR3 bases: TGTGCCAGCAGCTCCTATCCCCGTCGAGGAAGTGAAAAACTGTTTTTT. Translated, it gives CASSSYPRRGSEKLFF.

CDR3 residues: CASSLGQGVMNTEAFF. CDR3 in DNA: TGTGCCAGCAGCTTAGGACAGGGGGTTATGAACACTGAAGCTTTCTTT. The chain joins TRBV13 to TRBJ1-1; 8 bases agree with TRBD1. J was trimmed by 0 bases and V by 0 bases; bases with no gene match: 3. Germline values: CDR1 PRHDT, CDR2 FYEKMQ (reference sequence). The CDR3 contains 16 residues.

The chain uses TRBV3-1 (or the pseudogene TRBV3-2) and TRBJ1-3; D might be TRBD1 (5 bases). CDR3 size: 11 residues. V was cut by 8 bases and J by 4 bases, with 6 bases left in between. Per the germline V gene, CDR1 is LGHDT and CDR2 is YNNKEL (reference sequence). The CDR3 loop reads CASQGGNTIYF. For the CDR3, the DNA is TGTGCCAGCCAGGGCGGAAACACCATATATTTT.

In its sample, this clone was seen once. The gene calls are TRBV13 and TRBJ2-3, with D possibly being TRBD2 (5 bases). Germline values: CDR1 PRHDT, CDR2 FYEKMQ (reference sequence). This CDR3 is 15 amino acids long. Between the trimmed V and J ends, which lost 0 bases and 2 bases, there was a span of 9 bases. As DNA, the CDR3 is TGTGCCAGCAGCTTAGGTCTAGCTTCCACAGATACGCAGTATTTT. Residues: CASSLGLASTDTQYF.

The chain has TRBV7-3 and TRBJ2-1; D is undetermined. The CDR3 contains 13 residues. Trimming took off 2 bases at V and 6 bases at J, with 8 bases between the two ends. Germline V lookup: CDR1 SGHTA, CDR2 FQGTGA. The CDR3 region has the DNA TGTGCCAGCAGCTTACAACAGTTCAATGAGCAGTTCTTC. Amino acid sequence: CASSLQQFNEQFF.

The chain uses TRBV2 and TRBJ1-1; D ambiguous. Germline CDR1 and CDR2: SNHLY and FYNNEI. CDR3 size: 13 residues. Trimming took off 5 bases at V and 1 base at J, with 8 bases between the two ends. The CDR3 sequence: CASSQDGNTEAFF. In nucleotides, the CDR3 is TGTGCCAGCAGTCAGGATGGGAACACTGAAGCTTTCTTT.

In its sample, this clone was seen a few times. The V call is TRBV7-3, the J call TRBJ1-6; 8 bases line up with TRBD1. Per germline, CDR1 SGHTA and CDR2 FQGTGA. The length of the CDR3 is 14 residues. V trimming: 2 bases; J trimming: 9 bases; junction bases outside the gene matches: 3. CDR3 sequence reads: CASSLQGAVSPLHF. CDR3 nucleotide sequence: TGTGCCAGCAGCTTACAGGGGGCGGTTTCACCCCTCCACTTT.